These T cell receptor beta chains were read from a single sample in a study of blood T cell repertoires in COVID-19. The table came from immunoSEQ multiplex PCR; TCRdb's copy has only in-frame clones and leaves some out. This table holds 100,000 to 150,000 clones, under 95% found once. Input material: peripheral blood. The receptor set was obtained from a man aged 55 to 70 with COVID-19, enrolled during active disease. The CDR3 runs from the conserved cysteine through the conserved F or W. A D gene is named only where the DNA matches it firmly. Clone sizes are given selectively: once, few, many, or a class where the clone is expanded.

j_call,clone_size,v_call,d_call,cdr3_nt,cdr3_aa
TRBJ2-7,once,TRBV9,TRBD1,TGTGCCAGCAGCCCTCCGGACAGGGGCTCCTACGAGCAGTACTTC,CASSPPDRGSYEQYF
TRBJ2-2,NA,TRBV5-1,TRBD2,TGCGCCAGCAGCCTAAGCGGGGCTAGCACCGGGGAGCTGTTTTTT,CASSLSGASTGELFF
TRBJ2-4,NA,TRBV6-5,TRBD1,TGTGCCAGCAGTTTCTCAGGGGGAAGTGGGAACATTCAGTACTTC,CASSFSGGSGNIQYF
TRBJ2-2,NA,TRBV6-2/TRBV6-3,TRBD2,TGTGCCAGCAGTGGACTAGCGGGAGCCACCGGGGAGCTGTTTTTT,CASSGLAGATGELFF
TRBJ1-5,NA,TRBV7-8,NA,TGTGCCAGCAGCTTAGCCAGGTATGGCAATCAGCCCCAGCATTTT,CASSLARYGNQPQHF
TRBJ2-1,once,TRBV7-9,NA,TGTGCCAGCGGCGGAGGCTTTACCTACAATGAGCAGTTCTTC,CASGGGFTYNEQFF
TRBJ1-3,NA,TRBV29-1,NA,TGCAGCGTTGCGGGGGTTATGACTGGAAACACCATATATTTT,CSVAGVMTGNTIYF
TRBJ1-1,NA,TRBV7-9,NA,TGTGCCAGCAGCTTAGGACAGCACACTGAAGCTTTCTTT,CASSLGQHTEAFF
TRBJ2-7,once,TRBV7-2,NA,TGTGCCAGCAGCACCCGACTAGTCGAGCAGTACTTC,CASSTRLVEQYF
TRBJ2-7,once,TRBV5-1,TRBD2,TGCGCCAGCAGCAGGGGGACTAGCAGCTACGAGCAGTACTTC,CASSRGTSSYEQYF
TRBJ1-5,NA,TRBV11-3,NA,TGTGCCAGCAGTGGGGGGGGGAATCAGCCCCAGCATTTT,CASSGGGNQPQHF
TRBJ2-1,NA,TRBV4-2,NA,TGTGCCAGCAGCCCCCTTAGGGACATTTGGGACTACGACAATGAGCAGTTCTTC,CASSPLRDIWDYDNEQFF
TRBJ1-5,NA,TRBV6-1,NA,TGTGCCAGCAGTGAAGCGACATACAGCAATCAGCCCCAGCATTTT,CASSEATYSNQPQHF
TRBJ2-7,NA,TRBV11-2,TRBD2,TGTGCCAGCAGCTTAGCAGCGGGAGAGCCCTACGAGCAGTACTTC,CASSLAAGEPYEQYF
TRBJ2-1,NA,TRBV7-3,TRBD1,TGTGCCAGCAGCCCGCAGGGGGTTGCGGATGAGCAGTTCTTC,CASSPQGVADEQFF
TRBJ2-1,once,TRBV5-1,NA,TGCGCCAGCAGCTTTGAATGGAGTCGGTACAATGAGCAGTTCTTC,CASSFEWSRYNEQFF
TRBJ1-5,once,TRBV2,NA,TGTGCCAGCAGTGAAGGGCCAGCGTTGGACAATCAGCCCCAGCATTTT,CASSEGPALDNQPQHF
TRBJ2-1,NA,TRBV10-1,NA,TGCGCCAGCAGTGAGTCTAGCTCCTACAATGAGCAGTTCTTC,CASSESSSYNEQFF
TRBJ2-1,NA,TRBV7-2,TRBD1,TGTGCCAGCAGCTTAGCTGGGGACAGGTCAAATGAGCAGTTCTTC,CASSLAGDRSNEQFF
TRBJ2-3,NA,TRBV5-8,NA,TGTGCCAGCAGCTTGGTGTCGCGGGATACGCAGTATTTT,CASSLVSRDTQYF
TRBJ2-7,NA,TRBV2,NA,TGTGCCAGCAGCCGGGACTCCACCTACGAGCAGTACTTC,CASSRDSTYEQYF
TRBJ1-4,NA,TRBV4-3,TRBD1,TGCGCCAGCAAATCGGTCAGGACAGGGGGCGAAAAACTGTTTTTT,CASKSVRTGGEKLFF
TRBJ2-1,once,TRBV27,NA,TGTGCCAGCAGCCAAGGGGGTGAGCAGTTCTTC,CASSQGGEQFF
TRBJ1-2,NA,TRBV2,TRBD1,TGTGCCAGCAGCGCCCCTGACAGGGACATCTATGGCTACACCTTC,CASSAPDRDIYGYTF
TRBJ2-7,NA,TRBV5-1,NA,TGCGCCAGCAGCCCGGGGGGCCAGGGGGCCTCCTACGAGCAGTACTTC,CASSPGGQGASYEQYF
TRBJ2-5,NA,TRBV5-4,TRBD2,TGTGCCAGCAGCTCGGGACTAGCGGCTAAGGAGACCCAGTACTTC,CASSSGLAAKETQYF
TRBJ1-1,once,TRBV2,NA,TGTGCCAGGCACGGCGGGACTACGATTTTGAACACTGAAGCTTTCTTT,CARHGGTTILNTEAFF
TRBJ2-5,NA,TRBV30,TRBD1,TGTGCCTGGACTGGGGACAGGACGGTCGGGACCCAGTACTTC,CAWTGDRTVGTQYF
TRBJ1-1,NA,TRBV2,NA,TGTGCCAGCAGTGGGGAGGGCAGGGAGAACACTGAAGCTTTCTTT,CASSGEGRENTEAFF
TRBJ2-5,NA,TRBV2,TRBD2,TGTGCCAGCAGTGGGGGGGGAGTGAGGCAGACCCAGTACTTC,CASSGGGVRQTQYF
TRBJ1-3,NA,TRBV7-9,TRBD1,TGTGCCAGCAGGCGCTCAGGGGGCTCTTCTGGAAACACCATATATTTT,CASRRSGGSSGNTIYF
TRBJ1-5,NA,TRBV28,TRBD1,TGTGCCAGCAGTTTATATCAGTCAGGGGGCGGTCAGCCCCAGCATTTT,CASSLYQSGGGQPQHF